What follows are 19 T cell receptor beta chains derived from one specimen sequenced in a study of ipilimumab plus nivolumab after autologous stem cell transplantation. Method: immunoSEQ multiplex PCR; TCRdb's copy keeps in-frame clones and lacks some. The sample has about 40,000 clones, about 91% seen once. Specimen: PBMCs, collected in a trial of ipilimumab plus nivolumab as post-transplant consolidation. Every receptor here comes from a male donor with multiple myeloma.

Comments on this clone: Other DNA sequences in this specimen translate into the identical CDR3. This chain links TRBV2 with TRBJ1-3; 7 nucleotides line up with TRBD1. The CDR3 totals 13 residues. CDR1 and CDR2 from the germline V gene are SNHLY and FYNNEI. J gave up 3 bases and V 10 bases, and 6 bases lay outside the gene matches. The chain's CDR3 is CAIWNRGGNTIYF. In DNA form, the CDR3 reads TGTGCCATCTGGAACAGGGGTGGAAACACCATATATTTT.

The chain recombines TRBV6-5 with TRBJ1-1; D unclear. This CDR3 is 15 amino acids long. CDR1 MNHEY and CDR2 SVGAGI come from the germline V gene. Trimming pared 0 bases from V and 1 base from J, leaving 9 bases between. CDR3 sequence (DNA): TGTGCCAGCAGTTACTCGAATTCGAGGAACACTGAAGCTTTCTTT. It encodes CASSYSNSRNTEAFF.

This clone turned up a few times. The chain has TRBV27 and TRBJ2-1, with a weak D call TRBD2 (7 bases). Trimming left V 3 bases short and J 10 bases short, with 13 bases between. Germline lookup yields CDR1 MNHEY and CDR2 SMNVEV (reference sequence). This CDR3 is 13 amino acids long. The CDR3 here is CASSFSGGWEQFF. The CDR3 bases are TGTGCCAGCAGTTTTTCGGGGGGCTGGGAGCAGTTCTTC.

The chain couples TRBV11-2 to TRBJ1-5, with D perhaps matching TRBD1 (6 bases). V was trimmed by 5 bases and J by 4 bases, leaving 12 bases between them. CDR3 size: 14 residues. CDR1 and CDR2 from the germline V gene are SGHAT and FQNNGV. The CDR3 DNA is TGTGCCAGCAGCCAACCGGGACAAAATCAGCCCCAGCATTTT. Its protein is CASSQPGQNQPQHF. The variable domain in full, completed from reference TRBV11-2 and TRBJ1-5, reads EAGVAQSPRYKIIEKRQSVAFWCNPISGHATLYWYQQILGQGPKLLIQFQNNGVVDDSQLPKDRFSAERLKGVDSTLKIQPAKLEDSAVYLCASSQPGQNQPQHFGDGTRLSIL.

The chain couples TRBV30 to TRBJ2-7, with 8 positions matching TRBD1. The CDR3 consists of 12 residues. The V gene end was trimmed by 2 bases and the J gene end by 6 bases; junction bases not matched to a gene: 3. CDR1 GTSNPN and CDR2 SVGIG come from the germline V gene (reference sequence). CDR3 loop: CAWSPGGVEQYF. Written as DNA, the CDR3 is TGTGCCTGGAGTCCAGGGGGCGTCGAGCAGTACTTC.

This clone appeared once. The chain couples TRBV2 to TRBJ2-5; the D call may be TRBD1 or TRBD2 (5 bases each). CDR3 size: 15 residues. CDR1 is SNHLY and CDR2 is FYNNEI in the germline V gene. V lost 4 bases and J 2 bases, leaving 14 bases between the germline ends. The chain's CDR3 is CASSGGRGPQETQYF. The CDR3 nucleotides read TGTGCCAGCAGTGGGGGACGGGGTCCACAAGAGACCCAGTACTTC.

This chain joins TRBV9 and TRBJ2-7; TRBD2 might be the D (5 bases). V lost 5 bases and J 3 bases, leaving 21 bases between the germline ends. The germline V gene has CDR1 SGDLS and CDR2 YYNGEE. The CDR3 consists of 16 residues. The CDR3 nucleotides read TGTGCCAGCAGGGTTCTAAGCGGTGCCCCCTTCTACGAGCAGTACTTC. Its translation is CASRVLSGAPFYEQYF.

CDR3: CASSLLPGRGGPYEQYF. The CDR3 nucleotides are TGTGCCAGCAGTTTACTCCCCGGGCGGGGGGGCCCCTACGAGCAGTACTTC. The rearrangement uses TRBV27 and TRBJ2-7; 9 nucleotides match TRBD2. The CDR3 runs 17 residues. CDR1 MNHEY and CDR2 SMNVEV come from the germline V gene (reference sequence). J gave up 2 bases and V 2 bases, and 10 bases lay outside the gene matches.

The chain carries TRBV7-2 and TRBJ1-5; D uncertain. Germline lookup yields CDR1 SGHTA and CDR2 FQGNSA. Trimming left V 2 bases short and J 3 bases short, with 8 bases between. The CDR3 is 14 amino acids. The CDR3 DNA reads as TGTGCCAGCAGCTTACGGGCAGACAATCAGCCCCAGCATTTT. Translation gives CASSLRADNQPQHF.

This clone appeared once. DNA for the CDR3: TGTGCCAGCAGTCGACAGGGAATTGGATCACCCCTCCACTTT. Translating gives CASSRQGIGSPLHF. The chain carries TRBV6-1 and TRBJ1-6, with 7 bases fitting TRBD1. This CDR3 has 14 residues. Germline-derived CDR1 and CDR2 are MNHNS and SASEGT. With 5 bases clipped from V and 10 bases from J, the junction kept 8 bases outside the gene matches.

The rearrangement uses TRBV19 and TRBJ2-5; D is undetermined. The length of the CDR3 is 11 residues. V lost 11 bases and J 2 bases, leaving 9 bases between the germline ends. The germline V gene encodes CDR1 LNHDA and CDR2 SQIVND (reference sequence). This CDR3 is CAPFGQETQYF. In DNA, the CDR3 is TGTGCCCCGTTCGGACAAGAGACCCAGTACTTC.

This clone appeared a few times. The V call is TRBV7-2, the J call TRBJ1-4, with 8 bases identical to TRBD1. The germline CDR1 and CDR2 sequences are SGHTA and FQGNSA. V shed 3 bases, J shed 6 bases, and the junction held 12 bases outside the gene matches. This CDR3 has 17 residues. The CDR3 DNA follows: TGTGCCAGCAGCTTGGCTCAACCGGGACAGGCCCATGAAAAACTGTTTTTT. As protein: CASSLAQPGQAHEKLFF.

The chain employs TRBV9 and TRBJ1-5; tentatively, D is TRBD1 (5 bases). V gave up 0 bases and J gave up 1 base, with 5 bases separating them. Germline CDR1 SGDLS, CDR2 YYNGEE. The CDR3 runs to 14 residues. The CDR3, as DNA: TGTGCCAGCAGCGTAGGGGACAGCAATCAGCCCCAGCATTTT. It specifies CASSVGDSNQPQHF.

This clone was counted a single time. The chain links TRBV5-1 to TRBJ2-1; the D is unclear. The CDR3 is 15 amino acids. Germline CDR1 and CDR2: SGHRS and YFSETQ. V lost 4 bases and J lost 5, with 16 bases in between. CDR3 amino acids: CASSVFPRGDNEQFF. CDR3 DNA: TGCGCCAGCAGCGTGTTTCCGCGTGGGGACAATGAGCAGTTCTTC.

The chain carries TRBV5-1 and TRBJ2-3; the match to TRBD2 covers 9 bases. The CDR3 extends over 17 amino acids. Germline values: CDR1 SGHRS, CDR2 YFSETQ. Trimming cost V 0 bases and J 2 bases; bases outside gene matches: 7. CDR3 nucleotide sequence: TGCGCCAGCAGCTTGGGATGGGGACTAGCCTACACAGATACGCAGTATTTT. It specifies CASSLGWGLAYTDTQYF.

The V and J genes are TRBV5-1 and TRBJ2-3; possibly TRBD1 or TRBD2 for D (5 bases each). CDR3 length equals 14 residues. Trimming removed 0 bases at V and 6 bases at J, with 11 bases between. Germline V lookup: CDR1 SGHRS, CDR2 YFSETQ. In DNA, the CDR3 is TGCGCCAGCAGCTTGGGAGGGGTCGGGGATACGCAGTATTTT. Protein sequence: CASSLGGVGDTQYF.

The chain joins TRBV19 to TRBJ2-7; TRBD2 aligns across 7 bases. Germline assignment: CDR1 LNHDA and CDR2 SQIVND (reference sequence). The V and J ends lost 8 bases and 0 bases, in that order; junction bases with no gene match: 7. The CDR3 is 14 residues long. The CDR3 spells CASGLAESSYEQYF. Here the CDR3 DNA reads TGTGCCAGTGGGCTAGCGGAGAGCTCCTACGAGCAGTACTTC.

A single count supports this clone. The rearrangement joins TRBV5-4 to TRBJ2-1; 8 bases match TRBD2. The V gene's germline CDR1 is SGHNT and CDR2 YYREEE (reference sequence). V lost 0 bases, J lost 4 bases, and 3 bases stayed unmatched. CDR3 length equals 15 residues. DNA for the CDR3: TGTGCCAGCAGCTTGGGTAGCGGGACGTACAATGAGCAGTTCTTC. Protein product: CASSLGSGTYNEQFF. The full variable domain, completed using reference TRBV5-4 and TRBJ2-1, is ETGVTQSPTHLIKTRGQQVTLRCSSQSGHNTVSWYQQALGQGPQFIFQYYREEENGRGNFPPRFSGLQFPNYSSELNVNALELDDSALYLCASSLGSGTYNEQFFGPGTRLTVL.

The V and J genes are TRBV10-3 and TRBJ2-2; 9 bases align to TRBD2. The ends lost 6 bases at V and 0 bases at J; junction bases unmatched: 8. CDR1 and CDR2 from the germline V gene are ENHRY and SYGVKD. This CDR3 spans 17 amino acids. Written as DNA, the CDR3 is TGTGCCATCAGAGGGGGACTAGCCCAGGCGAACACCGGGGAGCTGTTTTTT. Encoded protein: CAIRGGLAQANTGELFF.